This T cell receptor beta chain came from a study of T cells in Graves' hyperthyroidism and ophthalmopathy. V was clipped by 7 bases and J by 4 bases; unmatched bases: 17. CDR1 is KGHDR, CDR2 SFDVKD, per germline. The CDR3 is made up of 18 amino acids. Study outcomes and limitations: Ophthalmopathy was model-predicted a median roughly 6.2 months pre-onset. Also found in blood were most expanded thyroid clonotypes above 0.001.

TCR beta CDR3 region amplification was performed from RNA transcripts. When the TCR CDR3 underwent first-round RT-PCR, the HTBI primer set was used. In TCRdb, the multiplex PCR reads were re-called with MiXCR into one record per CDR3 protein. Altogether some 700,000 distinct CDR3 sequences are present, roughly a sixth being singletons, with the ten largest covering around a sixth. Participants, patients aged 18 to 65, had newly diagnosed hyperthyroidism with a duration under 2 months. Worth noting for this clonotype: The target antigen is unknown.

The source of this sequence is a man in his fifties or sixties with Graves' hyperthyroidism. The chain couples TRBV24-1 to TRBJ2-1, with 8 positions matching TRBD2. Sequenced input: blood. This CDR3 is CATSRAARGTRDYNEQFF. Written as DNA, the CDR3 is TGTGCCACCAGCCGCGCAGCCCGGGGGACTAGGGATTACAATGAGCAGTTCTTC.